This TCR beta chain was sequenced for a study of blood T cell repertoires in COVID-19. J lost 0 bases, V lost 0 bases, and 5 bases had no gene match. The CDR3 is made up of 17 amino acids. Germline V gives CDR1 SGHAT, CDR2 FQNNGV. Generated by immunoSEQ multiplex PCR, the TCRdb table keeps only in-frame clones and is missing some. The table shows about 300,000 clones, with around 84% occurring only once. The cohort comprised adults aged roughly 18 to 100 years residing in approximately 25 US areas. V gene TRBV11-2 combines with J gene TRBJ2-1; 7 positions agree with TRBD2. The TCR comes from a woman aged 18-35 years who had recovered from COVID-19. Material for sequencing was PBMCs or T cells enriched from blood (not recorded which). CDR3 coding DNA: TGTGCCAGCAGCTTAGAGGCGGGAGAAAGCTCCTACAATGAGCAGTTCTTC. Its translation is CASSLEAGESSYNEQFF.